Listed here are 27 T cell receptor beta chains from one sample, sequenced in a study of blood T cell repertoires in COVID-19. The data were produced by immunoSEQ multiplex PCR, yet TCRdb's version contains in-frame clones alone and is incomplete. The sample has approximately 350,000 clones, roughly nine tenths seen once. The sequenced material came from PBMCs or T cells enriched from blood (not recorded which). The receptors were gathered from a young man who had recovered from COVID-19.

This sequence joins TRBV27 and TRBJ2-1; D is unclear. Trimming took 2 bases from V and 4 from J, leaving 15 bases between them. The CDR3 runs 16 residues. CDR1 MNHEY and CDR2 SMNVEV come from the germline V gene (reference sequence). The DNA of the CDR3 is TGTGCCAGCAGTTTACTCCAGGAAAAAAAATACAATGAGCAGTTCTTC. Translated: CASSLLQEKKYNEQFF.

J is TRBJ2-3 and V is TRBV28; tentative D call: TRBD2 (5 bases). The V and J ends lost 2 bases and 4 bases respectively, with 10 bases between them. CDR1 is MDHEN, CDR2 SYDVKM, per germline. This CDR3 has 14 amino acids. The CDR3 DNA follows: TGTGCCAGCAGTTTAAGCGGCAGGCCAGATACGCAGTATTTT. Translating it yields CASSLSGRPDTQYF.

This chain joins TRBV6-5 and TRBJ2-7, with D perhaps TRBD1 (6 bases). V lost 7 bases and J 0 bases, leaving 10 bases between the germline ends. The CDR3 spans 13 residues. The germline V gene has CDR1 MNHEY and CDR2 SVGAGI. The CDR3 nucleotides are TGTGCCAGCATCCGGGACACCTCCTACGAGCAGTACTTC. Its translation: CASIRDTSYEQYF.

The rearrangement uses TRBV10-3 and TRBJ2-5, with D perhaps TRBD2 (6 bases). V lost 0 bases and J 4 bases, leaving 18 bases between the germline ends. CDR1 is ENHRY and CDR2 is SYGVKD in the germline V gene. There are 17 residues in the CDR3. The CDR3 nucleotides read TGTGCCATCAGTGAGTCACAGGACCGGGGGATCGGAGAGACCCAGTACTTC. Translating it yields CAISESQDRGIGETQYF.

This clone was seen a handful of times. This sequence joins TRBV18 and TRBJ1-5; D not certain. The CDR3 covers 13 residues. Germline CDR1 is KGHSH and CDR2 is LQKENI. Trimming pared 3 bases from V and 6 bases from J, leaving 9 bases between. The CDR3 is CASSPQEAQPQHF. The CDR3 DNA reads TGTGCCAGCTCACCTCAGGAGGCTCAGCCCCAGCATTTT.

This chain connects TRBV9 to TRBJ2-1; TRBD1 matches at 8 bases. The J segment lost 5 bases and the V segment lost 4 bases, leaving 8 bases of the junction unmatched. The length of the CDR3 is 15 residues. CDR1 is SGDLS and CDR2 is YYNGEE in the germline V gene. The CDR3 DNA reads TGTGCCAGCAGCCCGTCCGGGACAGGTGACAATGAGCAGTTCTTC. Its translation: CASSPSGTGDNEQFF.

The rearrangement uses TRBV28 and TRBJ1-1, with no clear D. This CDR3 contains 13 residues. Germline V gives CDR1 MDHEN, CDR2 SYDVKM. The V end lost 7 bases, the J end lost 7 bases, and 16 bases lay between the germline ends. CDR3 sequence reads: CASIRRAWGEAFF. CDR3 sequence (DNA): TGTGCCAGCATCCGGAGGGCCTGGGGTGAAGCTTTCTTT.

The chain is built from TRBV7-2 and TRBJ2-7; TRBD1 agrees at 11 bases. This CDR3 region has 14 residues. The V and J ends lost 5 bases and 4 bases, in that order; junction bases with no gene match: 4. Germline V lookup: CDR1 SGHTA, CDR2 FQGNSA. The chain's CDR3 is CASSLDRGRYEQYF. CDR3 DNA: TGTGCCAGCAGCCTGGACAGGGGGCGGTACGAGCAGTACTTC.

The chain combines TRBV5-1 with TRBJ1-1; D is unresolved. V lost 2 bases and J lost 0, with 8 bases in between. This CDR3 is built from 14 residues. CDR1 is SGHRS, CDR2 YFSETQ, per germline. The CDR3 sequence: CASSFNTLNTEAFF. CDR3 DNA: TGCGCCAGCAGCTTTAACACGCTGAACACTGAAGCTTTCTTT.

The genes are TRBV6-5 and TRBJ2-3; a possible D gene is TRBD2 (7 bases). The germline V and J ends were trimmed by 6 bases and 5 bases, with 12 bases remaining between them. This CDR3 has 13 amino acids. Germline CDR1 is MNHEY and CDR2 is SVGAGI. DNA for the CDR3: TGTGCCAGCAGGGGGGGGCGCAGAGATACGCAGTATTTT. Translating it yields CASRGGRRDTQYF.

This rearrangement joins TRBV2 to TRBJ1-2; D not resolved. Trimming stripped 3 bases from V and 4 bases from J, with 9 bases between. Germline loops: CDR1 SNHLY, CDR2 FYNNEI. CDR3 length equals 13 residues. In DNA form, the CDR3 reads TGTGCCAGCAGTGACCCAGGCCCCTATGGCTACACCTTC. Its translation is CASSDPGPYGYTF.

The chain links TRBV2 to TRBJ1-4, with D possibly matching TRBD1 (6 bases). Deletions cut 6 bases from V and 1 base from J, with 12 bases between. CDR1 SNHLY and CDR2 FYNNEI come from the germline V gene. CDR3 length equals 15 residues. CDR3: CASSDRQGTNEKLFF. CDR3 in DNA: TGTGCCAGCAGCGACAGGCAGGGAACTAATGAAAAACTGTTTTTT.

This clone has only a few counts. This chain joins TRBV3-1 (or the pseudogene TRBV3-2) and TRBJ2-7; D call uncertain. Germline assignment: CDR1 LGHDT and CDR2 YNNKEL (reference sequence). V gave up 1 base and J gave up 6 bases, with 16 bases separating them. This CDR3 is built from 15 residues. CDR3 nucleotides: TGTGCCAGCAGCCAAGCAAGCACCCTAAGGAGCGAGCAGTACTTC. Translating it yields CASSQASTLRSEQYF.

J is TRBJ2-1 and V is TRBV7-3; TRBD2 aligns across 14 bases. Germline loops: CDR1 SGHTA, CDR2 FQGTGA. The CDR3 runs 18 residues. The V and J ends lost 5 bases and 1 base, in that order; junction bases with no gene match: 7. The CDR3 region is CASSPRGLAGVSYNEQFF. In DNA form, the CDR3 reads TGTGCCAGCAGCCCTCGGGGACTAGCGGGAGTATCCTACAATGAGCAGTTCTTC. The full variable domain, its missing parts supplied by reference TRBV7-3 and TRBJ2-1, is GAGVSQTPSNKVTEKGKYVELRCDPISGHTALYWYRQSLGQGPEFLIYFQGTGAADDSGLPNDRFFAVRPEGSVSTLKIQRTERGDSAVYLCASSPRGLAGVSYNEQFFGPGTRLTVL.

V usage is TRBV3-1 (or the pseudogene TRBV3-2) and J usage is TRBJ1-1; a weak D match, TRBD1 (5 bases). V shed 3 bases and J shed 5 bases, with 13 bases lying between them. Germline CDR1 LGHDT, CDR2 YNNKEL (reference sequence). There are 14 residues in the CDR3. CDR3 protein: CASSQDLRGTEAFF. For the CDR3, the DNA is TGTGCCAGCAGCCAGGACCTTAGGGGTACTGAAGCTTTCTTT.

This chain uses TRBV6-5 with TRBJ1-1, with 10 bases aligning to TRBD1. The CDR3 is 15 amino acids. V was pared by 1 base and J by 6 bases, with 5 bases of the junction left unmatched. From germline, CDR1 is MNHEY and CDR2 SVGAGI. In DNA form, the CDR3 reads TGTGCCAGCAGTTACTTGACAGGGGGCTCCCCTGAAGCTTTCTTT. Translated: CASSYLTGGSPEAFF.

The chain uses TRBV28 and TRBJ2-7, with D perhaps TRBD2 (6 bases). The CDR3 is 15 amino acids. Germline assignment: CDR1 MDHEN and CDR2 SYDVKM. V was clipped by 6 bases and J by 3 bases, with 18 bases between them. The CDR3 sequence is CASRRDGAPFYEQYF. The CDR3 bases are TGTGCCAGCAGGCGGGACGGTGCCCCCTTCTACGAGCAGTACTTC. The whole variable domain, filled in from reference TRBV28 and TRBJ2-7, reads DVKVTQSSRYLVKRTGEKVFLECVQDMDHENMFWYRQDPGLGLRLIYFSYDVKMKEKGDIPEGYSVSREKKERFSLILESASTNQTSMYLCASRRDGAPFYEQYFGPGTRLTVT.

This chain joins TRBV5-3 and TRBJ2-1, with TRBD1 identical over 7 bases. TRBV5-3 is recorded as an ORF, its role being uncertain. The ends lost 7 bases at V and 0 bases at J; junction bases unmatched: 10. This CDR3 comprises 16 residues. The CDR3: CARAEGGLSSYNEQFF. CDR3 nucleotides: TGTGCCAGAGCGGAAGGGGGCTTGAGCTCCTACAATGAGCAGTTCTTC.

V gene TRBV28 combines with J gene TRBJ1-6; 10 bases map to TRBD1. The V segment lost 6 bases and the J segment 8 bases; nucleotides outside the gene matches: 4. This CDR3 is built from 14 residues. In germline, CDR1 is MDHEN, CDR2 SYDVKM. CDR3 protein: CASRVGQGYSPLHF. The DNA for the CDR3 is TGTGCCAGCAGGGTGGGACAGGGGTATTCACCCCTCCACTTT.

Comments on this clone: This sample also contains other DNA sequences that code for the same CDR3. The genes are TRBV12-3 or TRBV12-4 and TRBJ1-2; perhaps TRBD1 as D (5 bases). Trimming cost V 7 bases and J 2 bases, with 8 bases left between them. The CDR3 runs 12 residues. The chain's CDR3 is CASTRGNYGYTF. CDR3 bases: TGTGCCAGCACCCGGGGGAACTATGGCTACACCTTC.

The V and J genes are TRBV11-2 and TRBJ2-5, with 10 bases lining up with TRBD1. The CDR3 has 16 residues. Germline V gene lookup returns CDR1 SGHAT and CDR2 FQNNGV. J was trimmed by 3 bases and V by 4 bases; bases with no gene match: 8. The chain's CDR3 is CASSSWGTGVEETQYF. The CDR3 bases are TGTGCCAGCAGCTCCTGGGGGACAGGGGTAGAAGAGACCCAGTACTTC.

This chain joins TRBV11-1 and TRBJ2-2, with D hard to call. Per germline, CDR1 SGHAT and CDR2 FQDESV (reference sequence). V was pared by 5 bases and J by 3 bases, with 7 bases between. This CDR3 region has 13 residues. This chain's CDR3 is CASSHRDTGELFF. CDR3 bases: TGTGCCAGCAGCCACCGGGACACCGGGGAGCTGTTTTTT.

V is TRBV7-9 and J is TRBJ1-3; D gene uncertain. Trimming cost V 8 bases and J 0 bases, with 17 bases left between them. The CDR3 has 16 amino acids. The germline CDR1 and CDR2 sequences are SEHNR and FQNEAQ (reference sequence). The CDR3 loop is CASLFQSKSSGNTIYF. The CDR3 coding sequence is TGTGCCAGCTTGTTTCAAAGCAAATCCTCTGGAAACACCATATATTTT.

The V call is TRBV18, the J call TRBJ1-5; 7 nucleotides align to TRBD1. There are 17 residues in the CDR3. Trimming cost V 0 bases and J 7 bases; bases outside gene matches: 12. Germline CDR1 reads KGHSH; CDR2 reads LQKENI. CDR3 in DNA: TGTGCCAGCTCACCACCGGGAGGCCAGGGGGTAGGGCAGCCCCAGCATTTT. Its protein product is CASSPPGGQGVGQPQHF. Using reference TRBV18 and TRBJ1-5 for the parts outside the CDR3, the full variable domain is NAGVMQNPRHLVRRRGQEARLRCSPMKGHSHVYWYRQLPEEGLKFMVYLQKENIIDESGMPKERFSAEFPKEGPSILRIQQVVRGDSAAYFCASSPPGGQGVGQPQHFGDGTRLSIL.

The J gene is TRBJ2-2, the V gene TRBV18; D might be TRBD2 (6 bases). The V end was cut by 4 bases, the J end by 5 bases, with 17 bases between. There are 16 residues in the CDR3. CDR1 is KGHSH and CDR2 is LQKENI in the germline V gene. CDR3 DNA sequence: TGTGCCAGCTCACTAAACCGGGACTCAGGAACCGGGGAGCTGTTTTTT. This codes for CASSLNRDSGTGELFF.

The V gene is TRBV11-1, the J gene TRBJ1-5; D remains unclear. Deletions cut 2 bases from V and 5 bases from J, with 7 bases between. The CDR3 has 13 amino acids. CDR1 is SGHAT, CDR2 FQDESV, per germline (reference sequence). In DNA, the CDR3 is TGTGCCAGCAGCTTAAGCACTGATCAGCCCCAGCATTTT. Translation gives CASSLSTDQPQHF. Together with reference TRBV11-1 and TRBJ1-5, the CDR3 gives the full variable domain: EAEVAQSPRYKITEKSQAVAFWCDPISGHATLYWYRQILGQGPELLVQFQDESVVDDSQLPKDRFSAERLKGVDSTLKIQPAELGDSAMYLCASSLSTDQPQHFGDGTRLSIL.

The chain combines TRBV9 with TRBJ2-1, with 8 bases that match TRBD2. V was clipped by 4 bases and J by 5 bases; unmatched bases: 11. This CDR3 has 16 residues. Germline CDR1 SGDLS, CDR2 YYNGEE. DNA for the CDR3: TGTGCCAGCAGCTTCACCCCGGGACTAGTAAACAATGAGCAGTTCTTC. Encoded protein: CASSFTPGLVNNEQFF. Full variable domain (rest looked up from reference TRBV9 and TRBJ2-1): DSGVTQTPKHLITATGQRVTLRCSPRSGDLSVYWYQQSLDQGLQFLIQYYNGEERAKGNILERFSAQQFPDLHSELNLSSLELGDSALYFCASSFTPGLVNNEQFFGPGTRLTVL.